The rows below give T cell receptor beta chains drawn from one sample of a study of graft-versus-host responses after intestinal transplantation. Their recognized antigens are unknown. Assay: immunoSEQ multiplex PCR; the TCRdb copy retains only in-frame clones and omits some. This sample has around 67,000 clones, with 90% found just once. The sequenced sample was unstimulated CD8+ T cells sorted from spleen or lymph node cells, obtained before transplant. The receptors were sampled from a human donor who was the organ donor for an intestinal transplant. Each CDR3 is given with its conserved first and last residue. Fields, in order: V gene, clone size, J gene, D gene, CDR3 DNA, CDR3 protein. D genes are given only for firm matches. The size field is filled for only some rows; it gives once, few, many or a size class.

TRBV2	-	TRBJ2-1	TRBD2	TGTGCCAGCAGTGACCCAGCGGGGAGCTCCTACAATGAGCAGTTCTTC	CASSDPAGSSYNEQFF
TRBV6-6	-	TRBJ2-1	-	TGTGCCAGCACCCAAAGTCAGACGGTAGGGGACAATGAGCAGTTCTTC	CASTQSQTVGDNEQFF
TRBV5-1	-	TRBJ1-6	-	TGCGCCAGCAGCTTGGGTAGTTCACCCCTCCACTTT	CASSLGSSPLHF
TRBV19	-	TRBJ1-3	-	TGTGCCAGTACCCACCGCCGGGACACGCGAGGAAACACCATATATTTT	CASTHRRDTRGNTIYF
TRBV28	-	TRBJ2-3	TRBD1	TGTGCCAGCAGTTTCGGACAGGATGGGACAGATACGCAGTATTTT	CASSFGQDGTDTQYF
TRBV7-2	-	TRBJ1-2	TRBD1	TGTGCCAGCAGTTTACAGGGGCCCGCCCCAACGGGGGGCTACACCTTC	CASSLQGPAPTGGYTF
TRBV4-1	-	TRBJ1-1	-	TGCGCCAGCAGCCAAGATCAAGGGAGGGAAGCTTTCTTT	CASSQDQGREAFF
TRBV7-9	-	TRBJ2-4	-	TGTGCCAGCAGCTTAGTAATACAGGGGCCGGGGGACATTCAGTACTTC	CASSLVIQGPGDIQYF
TRBV2	-	TRBJ2-3	TRBD1	TGTGCCAGCAGTGAAGCCCGGGACAGTTTCACAGATACGCAGTATTTT	CASSEARDSFTDTQYF
TRBV4-3	-	TRBJ2-1	-	TGCGCCAGCAGCCAAGAAAGGCGGGCGGCGGATGAGCAGTTCTTC	CASSQERRAADEQFF
TRBV10-3	-	TRBJ1-4	TRBD1	TGTGCCATCAGTGAGTCGGGGACAGGGGATTTATCAACTAATGAAAAACTGTTTTTT	CAISESGTGDLSTNEKLFF
TRBV4-3	-	TRBJ2-1	-	TGCGCCAGCAGCCAAGATCAGGGGTCCTCATACAATGAGCAGTTCTTC	CASSQDQGSSYNEQFF
TRBV6-5	-	TRBJ2-1	-	TGTGCCAGCAGTTACGGCGGGGCCTCGTACAATGAGCAGTTCTTC	CASSYGGASYNEQFF
TRBV7-3	-	TRBJ2-1	-	TGTGCCAGCAGCTTGAACCCTAGCTCCTACAATGAGCAGTTCTTC	CASSLNPSSYNEQFF
TRBV7-9	-	TRBJ2-1	TRBD2	TGTGCCAGCAGCTTAGAGCGGGGGGCCGCGTATGAGCAGTTCTTC	CASSLERGAAYEQFF
TRBV6-4	-	TRBJ2-1	TRBD2	TGTGCCAGCAGTCCCACGGGAGGTGTGGCGCCAATGTGGCAGTTCTTC	CASSPTGGVAPMWQFF
TRBV25-1	-	TRBJ1-1	-	TGTGCCAGCAGTGGCCGGGTGAACACTGAAGCTTTCTTT	CASSGRVNTEAFF
TRBV6-4	-	TRBJ1-2	-	TGTGCCAGCAGCTCTCGGGCGGGCCCGAACTATGGCTACACCTTC	CASSSRAGPNYGYTF
TRBV10-3	-	TRBJ1-2	TRBD1	TGTGCCATCAAAGGGACAGGTACCTATGGCTACACCTTC	CAIKGTGTYGYTF
TRBV28	-	TRBJ2-1	TRBD1	TGTGCCAGCAGTCCGGACAGGGACAAGTACAATGAGCAGTTCTTC	CASSPDRDKYNEQFF
TRBV27	-	TRBJ1-1	TRBD1	TGTGCCAGCAGGGGACAGGGTAACGCTGAAGCTTTCTTT	CASRGQGNAEAFF
TRBV4-2	once	TRBJ2-3	-	TGTGCCAGCAGCCAAGCACAGGGAACATCAGATACGCAGTATTTT	CASSQAQGTSDTQYF
TRBV2	once	TRBJ1-1	-	TGTGCCAGCAGTTCGCCACAGGGAATACCGATGAACACTGAAGCTTTCTTT	CASSSPQGIPMNTEAFF
TRBV14	-	TRBJ1-1	-	TGTGCCAGCGGATTCCTCAGGGAGGAGGCTGAAGCTTTCTTT	CASGFLREEAEAFF
TRBV5-1	-	TRBJ2-3	-	TGCGCCAGCAGCTTGGATCGGGTTGGGTCGGCCACAGATACGCAGTATTTT	CASSLDRVGSATDTQYF
TRBV7-9	-	TRBJ2-2	TRBD2	TGTGCCAGCAGCTCCCGGACTAGCGGGGGGATCACCGGGGAGCTGTTTTTT	CASSSRTSGGITGELFF
TRBV27	-	TRBJ2-1	TRBD1	TGTGCCAGCAGTTTTGACAGGGGGTTGAGCTCCTACAATGAGCAGTTCTTC	CASSFDRGLSSYNEQFF
TRBV27	-	TRBJ1-1	-	TGTGCCAGCAGTCCGCTCGGACAATCGAACACTGAAGCTTTCTTT	CASSPLGQSNTEAFF
TRBV2	once	TRBJ2-5	-	TGTGCCAGCAGTGAAGGCGGTCGGGCAGGGTCAGAGACCCAGTACTTC	CASSEGGRAGSETQYF
TRBV6-1	-	TRBJ1-5	TRBD1	TGTGCCAGCAGTGTCCCTAGACAGGGCTTCAATCAGCCCCAGCATTTT	CASSVPRQGFNQPQHF
TRBV6-1	-	TRBJ1-1	TRBD1	TGTGCTACAGCTGCGGACAGGGGCACTGAAGCTTTCTTT	CATAADRGTEAFF
TRBV4-1	-	TRBJ1-2	-	TGCGCCAGCCGCTCAGGGCGAGGCTACACCTTC	CASRSGRGYTF
TRBV2	-	TRBJ1-1	TRBD1	TGTGCCAGCTGGCAGGGGGTTGCGAACACTGAAGCTTTCTTT	CASWQGVANTEAFF
TRBV7-6	-	TRBJ2-1	-	TGTGCCAGCAGCTTAGGGACAGTGAGCTCCTACAATGAGCAGTTCTTC	CASSLGTVSSYNEQFF
TRBV28	once	TRBJ2-5	-	TGTGCCAGCAGTTTATACGGACAGTCTCAAGAGACCCAGTACTTC	CASSLYGQSQETQYF
TRBV11-2	-	TRBJ1-1	TRBD1	TGTGCCAGCAGCAAAAATTTCCAGGGGGCTCGGAACACTGAAGCTTTCTTT	CASSKNFQGARNTEAFF
TRBV6-5	-	TRBJ2-5	-	TGTGCCAGCACGGAGGGGGAGACCCAGTACTTC	CASTEGETQYF
TRBV13	-	TRBJ1-1	TRBD1	TGTGCCAGCGGAAACAGGGGTGATACTGAAGCTTTCTTT	CASGNRGDTEAFF
TRBV4-2	-	TRBJ1-1	TRBD1	TGTGCCAGCAGCCCTACCGGGACAGGGGTGACTGAAGCTTTCTTT	CASSPTGTGVTEAFF
TRBV7-6	medium-sized	TRBJ2-5	-	TGTGCCAGCAGCCCTGCCCCCCTGTCCAGGGGCGCAGGAAAGACCCAGTACTTC	CASSPAPLSRGAGKTQYF
TRBV27	-	TRBJ2-2	TRBD1	TGTGCCAGCAGTTTCTCCGGGACAGGGCACCTCACCGGGGAGCTGTTTTTT	CASSFSGTGHLTGELFF
TRBV29-1	-	TRBJ1-1	TRBD1	TGCAGCGTTCAACGGGGTACAGGGGGAACGAACACTGAAGCTTTCTTT	CSVQRGTGGTNTEAFF
TRBV7-8	-	TRBJ1-1	TRBD1	TGTGCCAGCAGCCTCCCCCAGGGGGCGCTCACTGAAGCTTTCTTT	CASSLPQGALTEAFF
TRBV6-1	-	TRBJ2-1	-	TGTGCCAGCAGTGAAGCGCGATTCAGGGTGGACAATGAGCAGTTCTTC	CASSEARFRVDNEQFF
TRBV19	-	TRBJ1-2	-	TGTGCCAGTAGTACAACAGGGCCGGCCTATGGCTACACCTTC	CASSTTGPAYGYTF
TRBV7-9	-	TRBJ1-6	-	TGTGCCAGCAGCGCGACAGGACAAGAGGATTCACCCCTCCACTTT	CASSATGQEDSPLHF
TRBV5-6	-	TRBJ1-1	TRBD1	TGTGCCAGCAGTCTACAGGGGGTCGGCACTGAAGCTTTCTTT	CASSLQGVGTEAFF
TRBV28	once	TRBJ2-1	TRBD1	TGTGCCAGCAGCCGTCCCGGGACAGGGACCTCCTACAATGAGCAGTTCTTC	CASSRPGTGTSYNEQFF
TRBV29-1	-	TRBJ1-1	TRBD1	TGCAGCGTGCTACAGGGGCTGGGCACTGAAGCTTTCTTT	CSVLQGLGTEAFF
TRBV4-1	-	TRBJ2-5	TRBD1	TGCGCCAGCAGCCAAGTAGGGGGACAGCCCCAAGAGACCCAGTACTTC	CASSQVGGQPQETQYF
TRBV7-9	-	TRBJ1-2	TRBD1	TGTGCCAGCAGCCCCCGGACAGGGACCACGTCGGGCTACACCTTC	CASSPRTGTTSGYTF
TRBV9	-	TRBJ2-3	-	TGTGCCAGCAGCGCCCTCCGCAGCGCGGATACGCAGTATTTT	CASSALRSADTQYF
TRBV2	-	TRBJ1-1	TRBD1	TGTGCCAGCAGTCTCGTCCCGGGACAGGATGAAGCTTTCTTT	CASSLVPGQDEAFF
TRBV19	-	TRBJ2-1	TRBD2	TGTGCCAGTAGTAGTTTCTTCGCGGGGGACTACCACAATGAGCAGTTCTTC	CASSSFFAGDYHNEQFF
TRBV4-1	-	TRBJ1-2	-	TGCGCCAGCAGCCAAGAAAACGGCTATGGCTACACCTTC	CASSQENGYGYTF
TRBV9	-	TRBJ1-2	TRBD1	TGTGCCAGCAGCGTGGCGACAGGGTATAACTATGGCTACACCTTC	CASSVATGYNYGYTF
TRBV11-2	-	TRBJ1-2	-	TGTGCCAGCAGCCCCCCTAGCTTGACGAGCGATCCGATTAACTATGGCTACACCTTC	CASSPPSLTSDPINYGYTF
TRBV4-2	-	TRBJ2-4	-	TGTGCCAGCAGCCCGCATCCTTGGGGGGACTTTCTAGCCAAAAACATTCAGTACTTC	CASSPHPWGDFLAKNIQYF